This TCR beta chain was documented in a study of T cells in Graves' hyperthyroidism and ophthalmopathy. V dropped 5 bases and J dropped 7; count of bases not matched to a gene: 7. The CDR3 length is 14 residues. Germline V CDR1 and CDR2: MNHNY, SVGAGI (reference sequence). The TCR beta CDR3 regions underwent amplification using RNA transcripts as the source. A set of HTBI primers served as the primers for a first-round RT-PCR of the TCR CDR3. MiXCR, applied by TCRdb to the multiplex PCR reads, yields one record per CDR3 protein. The sample lists a few hundred thousand distinct CDR3 sequences, just over 45% occurring once.

This receptor was taken from a woman aged 18 to 35 with Graves' hyperthyroidism. V usage is TRBV6-6 and J usage is TRBJ1-5; 8 nucleotides agree with TRBD1. The sample comprised peripheral blood or thyroid tissue (not recorded which). The CDR3 sequence: CASSRRTGRQPQHF. DNA of the CDR3: TGTGCCAGCAGTCGGCGGACAGGGAGGCAGCCCCAGCATTTT.